The sequence of this TCR beta chain was determined in a study of spatial heterogeneity in lung cancer (dated by TCRdb to about 2019). Describing the broader study: Beta-chain transcripts were consistently detected in greater numbers than alpha-chain transcripts, which likely reflected higher beta-chain transcript abundance. Nonsynonymous mutation counts, determined by whole-exome sequencing of tumor tissue, were related to features of the TCR repertoire. In non-small cell lung cancer, the study quantitatively compared TCR alpha and beta repertoires across several tumor regions, matched nontumor lung, and blood. In the raw uncorrected reads, each unique combination of TCR and UMI appeared more than ten times on average. Both alpha and beta chains were TCR-sequenced in samples taken at surgery, namely 220 tumor regions, approximately 66 matched nontumor lung samples and about 52 PBMC samples.

Library method: 5' RACE. Reads for this sample came from a NextSeq 500. To allow correction of PCR and sequencing errors, the TCR library protocol tagged every TCR cDNA molecule with a unique molecular identifier. The authors' pipeline ran thus. TCR identification, UMI-based error correction and CDR3 extraction were all carried out with Decombinator tools. Expanded TCRs were defined as those above a frequency of 2 per 1,000, corresponding to the top 1% of the tumor frequency distribution. Each repertoire was subsampled 100 times to 5,000 TCRs, after which Renyi diversity was computed with the R vegan package. CDR3 similarity networks were constructed using string-kernel similarity of amino acid triplets, with links drawn between CDR3s whose pairwise similarity was above 0.82. The public sequencing data were trimmed at Q25 with fastp and processed into clonotypes with MiXCR by TCRdb, which kept only in-frame beta chains. For every CDR3 protein sequence, its rows merge into one entry that carries the most common genes and DNA. The V and J calls were not made by the authors but by TCRdb's processing. Within this sample are tens of thousands of distinct CDR3 sequences, with roughly 12% of them counted one time only. Around 4.3% of the sample is in the top ten clones.

Per the publication, the time point label means: sample taken at primary tumor resection. For TCR sequencing, whole RNA was extracted from tumor and nontumor lung tissue, or from cryopreserved PBMC samples, and no cell sorting was done. Donors were 72 patients with early-stage, untreated non-small cell lung cancer from the lung TRACERx cohort. Patients were selected for TCR sequencing only if sufficient RNA was available from at least two tumor regions. This clonotype was picked up many times. This clone's antigen is unknown. No qualities accompany the bases; no much larger clone lies one base away. On the study overall, not on this receptor specifically: Ubiquitous expanded tumor TCRs were detected in blood more often at tumor resection than at routine follow-up. Confirming at a functional level the hypothesis that regional TCRs recognize regional mutations was considered to require additional single-cell paired TCR alpha and beta sequencing.

This sequence was found in a male donor with early-stage non-small cell lung cancer. The starting material was PBMCs, obtained at surgery.

The nucleotide sequence is TGTGCCAGCAGTTACTCAGAGGGGGCTGGGACTGAAGCTTTCTTT. The encoded protein is CASSYSEGAGTEAFF. The receptor chain draws on TRBV6-6 and TRBJ1-1; 7 middle bases align to TRBD1. V and J are trimmed by 0 bases and 5 bases, and the gene matches miss 6 bases of the junction. CDR1 and CDR2 are drawn from the germline V gene (reference sequence): MNHNY, SVGAGI. The CDR3, cysteine through phenylalanine, is 15 amino acids long. Of all the DNA, just the CDR3 is kept, 45 bases in frame from base 1.